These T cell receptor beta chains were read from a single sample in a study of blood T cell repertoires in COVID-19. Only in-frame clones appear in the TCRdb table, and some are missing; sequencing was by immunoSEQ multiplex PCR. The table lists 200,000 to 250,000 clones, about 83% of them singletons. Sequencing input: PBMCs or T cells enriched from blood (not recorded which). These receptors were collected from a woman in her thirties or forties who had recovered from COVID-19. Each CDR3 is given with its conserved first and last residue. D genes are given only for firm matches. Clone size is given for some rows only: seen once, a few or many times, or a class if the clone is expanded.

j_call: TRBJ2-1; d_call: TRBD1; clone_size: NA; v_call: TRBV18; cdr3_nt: TGTGCCAGCTCACGATCTTTGGGACAGGGACCAGACAATGAGCAGTTCTTC; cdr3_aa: CASSRSLGQGPDNEQFF
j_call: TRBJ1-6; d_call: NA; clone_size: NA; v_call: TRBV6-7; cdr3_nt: TGTGCCAGCAGTCTGGAGGGTGGGGATTCACCCCTCCACTTT; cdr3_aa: CASSLEGGDSPLHF
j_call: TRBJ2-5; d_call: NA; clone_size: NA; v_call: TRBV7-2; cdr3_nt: TGTGCCAGCAGCTTCCGACGGAGGCAAGAGACCCAGTACTTC; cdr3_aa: CASSFRRRQETQYF
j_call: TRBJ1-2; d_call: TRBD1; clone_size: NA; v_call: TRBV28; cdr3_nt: TGTGCCGTATGGGACAGGGCTAACTATGGCTACACCTTC; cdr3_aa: CAVWDRANYGYTF
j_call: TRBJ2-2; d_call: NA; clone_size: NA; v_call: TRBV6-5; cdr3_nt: TGTGCCAGCAGTTTTCAGGGAAATACCGGGGAGCTGTTTTTT; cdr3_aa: CASSFQGNTGELFF
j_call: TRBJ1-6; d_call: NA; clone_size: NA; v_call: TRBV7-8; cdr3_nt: TGTGCCAGCAGCCTAGGGGGGCGTTCACCCCTCCACTTT; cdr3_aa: CASSLGGRSPLHF
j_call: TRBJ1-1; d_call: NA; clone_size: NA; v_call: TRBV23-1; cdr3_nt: TGCGCCAGCCGCAAGGTGGAGGACGGAACGAGGAACACTGAAGCTTTCTTT; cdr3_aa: CASRKVEDGTRNTEAFF
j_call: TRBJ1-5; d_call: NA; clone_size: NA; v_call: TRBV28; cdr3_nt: TGTGCCAGCAGTTTCCCGTATAGCAATCAGCCCCAGCATTTT; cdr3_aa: CASSFPYSNQPQHF
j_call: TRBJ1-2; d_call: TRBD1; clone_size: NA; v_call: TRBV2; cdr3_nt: TGTGCCAGCAGCTACGACAGGGAGGATGGCTACACCTTC; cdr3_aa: CASSYDREDGYTF
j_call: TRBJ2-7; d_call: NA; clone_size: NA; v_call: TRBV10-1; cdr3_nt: TGCGCCAGCAGGGTCGACAGTTCCTACGAGCAGTACTTC; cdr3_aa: CASRVDSSYEQYF
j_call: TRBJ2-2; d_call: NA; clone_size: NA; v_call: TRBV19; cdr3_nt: TGTGCCAGCAGTCCGGGGTCAGGGGACCCGACCCGGGGGAACACCGGGGAGCTGTTTTTT; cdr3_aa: CASSPGSGDPTRGNTGELFF
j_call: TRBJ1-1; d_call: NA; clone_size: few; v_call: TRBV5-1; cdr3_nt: TGCGCCAGCAGCTTGGGGGGGCCCGACCTGGGCACTGAAGCTTTCTTT; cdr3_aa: CASSLGGPDLGTEAFF
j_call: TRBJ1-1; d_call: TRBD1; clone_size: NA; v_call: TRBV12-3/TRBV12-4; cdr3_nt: TGTGCCAGCAGACCAGGACAGGGGGGGGCAGCTTTCTTT; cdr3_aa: CASRPGQGGAAFF
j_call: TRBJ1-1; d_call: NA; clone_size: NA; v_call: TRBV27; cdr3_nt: TGTGCCAGCAGTTTAGGGGGCGGGTGGAACACTGAAGCTTTCTTT; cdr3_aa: CASSLGGGWNTEAFF
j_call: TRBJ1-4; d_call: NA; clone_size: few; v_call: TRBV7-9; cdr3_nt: TGTGCCAGCAGCTTAGGGCAGGGGTTTAGGGATGAAAAACTGTTTTTT; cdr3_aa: CASSLGQGFRDEKLFF
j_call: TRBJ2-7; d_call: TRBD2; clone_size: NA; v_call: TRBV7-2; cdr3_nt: TGTGCCAGCAGCTTTACTAGCGGGAGTTACGAGCAGTACTTC; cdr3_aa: CASSFTSGSYEQYF
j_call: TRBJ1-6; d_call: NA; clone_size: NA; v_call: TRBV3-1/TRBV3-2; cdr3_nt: TGTGCCAGCAGCCTACGAGCGGCGGGAACGGTCGATGATTCACCCCTCCACTTT; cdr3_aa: CASSLRAAGTVDDSPLHF
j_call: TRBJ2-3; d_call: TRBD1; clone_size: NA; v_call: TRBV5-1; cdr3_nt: TGCGCCAGCAGCTGGACAGGGCCTAGCACAGATACGCAGTATTTT; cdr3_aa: CASSWTGPSTDTQYF
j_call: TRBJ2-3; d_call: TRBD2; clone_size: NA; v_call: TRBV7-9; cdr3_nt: TGTGCCAGCAGCTCTGGGGCTAGCGGGAGGGCCCGGTCAGATACGCAGTATTTT; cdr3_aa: CASSSGASGRARSDTQYF
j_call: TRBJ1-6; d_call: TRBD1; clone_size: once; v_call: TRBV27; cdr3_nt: TGTGCCAGCAGTCAAACAGGGGGTCGGTGGTCACCCCTCCACTTT; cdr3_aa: CASSQTGGRWSPLHF
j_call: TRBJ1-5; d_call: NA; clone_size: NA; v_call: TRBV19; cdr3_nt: TGTGCCAGTAGGGGGGCCCTTAGCAATCAGCCCCAGCATTTT; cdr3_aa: CASRGALSNQPQHF
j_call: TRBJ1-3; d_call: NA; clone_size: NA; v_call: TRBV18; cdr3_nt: TGTGCCAGCTCACCTGGACTGTTCTCTGGAAACACCATATATTTT; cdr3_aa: CASSPGLFSGNTIYF
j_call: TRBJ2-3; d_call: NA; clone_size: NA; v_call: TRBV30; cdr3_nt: TGTGCCTGGAACAAAGGCACAGATACGCAGTATTTT; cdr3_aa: CAWNKGTDTQYF
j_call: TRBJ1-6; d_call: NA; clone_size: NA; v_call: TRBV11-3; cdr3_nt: TGTGCCAGCAGCCCCCGCGGCAGCTGGAATTCACCCCTCCACTTT; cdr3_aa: CASSPRGSWNSPLHF
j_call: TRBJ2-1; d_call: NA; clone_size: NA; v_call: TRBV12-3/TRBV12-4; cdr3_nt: TGTGCCAGCAGTTTAGGGAGGAGTGAGCAGTTCTTC; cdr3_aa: CASSLGRSEQFF
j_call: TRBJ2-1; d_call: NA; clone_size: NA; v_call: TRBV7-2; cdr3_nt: TGTGCCAGCAGCTTTACCCGGGACTTTTCCAATGAGCAGTTCTTC; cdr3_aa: CASSFTRDFSNEQFF
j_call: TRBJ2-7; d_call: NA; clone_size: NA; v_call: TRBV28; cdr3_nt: TGTGCCAGCAGGTCCCAGGGGTACTCCTACGAGCAGTACTTC; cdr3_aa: CASRSQGYSYEQYF
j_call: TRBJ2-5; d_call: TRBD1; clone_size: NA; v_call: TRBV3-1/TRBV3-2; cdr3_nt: TGTGCCAGCAGCAGCCGGGACAGGGGTATCCAAGAGACCCAGTACTTC; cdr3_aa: CASSSRDRGIQETQYF
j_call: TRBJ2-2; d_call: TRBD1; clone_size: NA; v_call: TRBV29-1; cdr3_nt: TGCAGCGCGCTACCAACAGGGGGACGCACCGGGGAGCTGTTTTTT; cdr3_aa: CSALPTGGRTGELFF
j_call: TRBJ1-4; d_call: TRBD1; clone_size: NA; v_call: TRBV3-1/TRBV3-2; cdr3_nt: TGTGCCAGCAGCCAAACAGGGGGGAAGGATCCTAATGAAAAACTGTTTTTT; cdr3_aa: CASSQTGGKDPNEKLFF
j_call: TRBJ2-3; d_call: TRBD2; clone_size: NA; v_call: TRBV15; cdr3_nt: TGTGCCACCCAAACCGGGACTAGCGAACTCACAGATACGCAGTATTTT; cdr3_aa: CATQTGTSELTDTQYF
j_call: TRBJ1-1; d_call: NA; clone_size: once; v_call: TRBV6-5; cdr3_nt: TGTGCCAGCAGCCCCGGGGGCACTGAAGCTTTCTTT; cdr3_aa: CASSPGGTEAFF
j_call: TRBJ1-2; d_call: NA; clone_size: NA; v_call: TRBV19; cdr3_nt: TGTGCCAGTAGTCTTGCCGGGTCAGCGTTGGGCTACACCTTC; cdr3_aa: CASSLAGSALGYTF
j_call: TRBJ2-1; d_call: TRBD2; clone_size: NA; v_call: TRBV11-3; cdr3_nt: TGTGCCAGCAGCCCGACCGGGACTAGCGGGAATGGTGAGCAGTTCTTC; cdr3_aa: CASSPTGTSGNGEQFF
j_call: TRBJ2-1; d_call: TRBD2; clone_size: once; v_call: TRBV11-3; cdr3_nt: TGTGCCAGCAGCCTAATAGCGGGAGGGCCGGGTGAGCAGTTCTTC; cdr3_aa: CASSLIAGGPGEQFF
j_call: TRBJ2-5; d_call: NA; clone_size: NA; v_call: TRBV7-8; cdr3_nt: TGTGCCAGCGGGGGAGGACGGAATGAAGAGACCCAGTACTTC; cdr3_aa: CASGGGRNEETQYF
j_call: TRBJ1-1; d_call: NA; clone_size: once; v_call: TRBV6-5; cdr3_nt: TGTGCCAGCAGATCCGGGACACCTCTCACTGAAGCTTTCTTT; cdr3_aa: CASRSGTPLTEAFF